A single sample gave rise to the 20 T cell receptor beta chains below, sequenced in a study of blood T cell repertoires in COVID-19. This table comes from immunoSEQ multiplex PCR, and its TCRdb copy is limited to in-frame clones, with some not included. The data hold some 170,000 clones, with around 80% observed a single time. The sample comprised PBMCs or T cells enriched from blood (not recorded which). These receptors came from a man aged 50 to 59 who had recovered from COVID-19.

This clone was seen once. The chain couples TRBV14 to TRBJ1-2; perhaps TRBD1 as D (5 bases). In germline, CDR1 is SGHDN, CDR2 FVKESK. V was pared by 11 bases and J by 2 bases, with 18 bases between. The CDR3 has 14 amino acids. The CDR3 spells CAVSRGRGNYGYTF. DNA for the CDR3: TGTGCCGTAAGCAGAGGGAGGGGCAACTATGGCTACACCTTC.

This chain connects TRBV6-2 or TRBV6-3 to TRBJ2-5; TRBD2 agrees at 7 bases. CDR1 is MNHEY and CDR2 is SVGEGT in the germline V gene. The junction had 7 bases not matched to a gene; V was cut back by 2 bases and J by 4 bases. This CDR3 comprises 15 residues. The CDR3 region has the DNA TGTGCCAGCAGTTACCTCGGGGGGAAGGTAGAGACCCAGTACTTC. Encoded protein: CASSYLGGKVETQYF.

The J gene is TRBJ1-2, the V gene TRBV11-2; possibly TRBD1 for D (6 bases). The germline V gene encodes CDR1 SGHAT and CDR2 FQNNGV. This CDR3 is built from 16 residues. Deletions cut 0 bases from V and 3 bases from J, with 14 bases between. CDR3 residues: CASSLDYREGDYGYTF. CDR3 bases: TGTGCCAGCAGCTTAGACTACAGGGAAGGTGACTATGGCTACACCTTC.

The chain is built from TRBV10-1 and TRBJ1-1, with TRBD1 matching over 8 bases. The ends lost 3 bases at V and 3 bases at J; junction bases unmatched: 3. The CDR3 is 14 amino acids. Germline CDR1 WNHNN, CDR2 SYGVQD (reference sequence). CDR3 loop: CASSDTGGHTEAFF. CDR3 DNA sequence: TGCGCCAGCAGTGATACAGGGGGACACACTGAAGCTTTCTTT.

This clone has more than one count but fewer than ten. The chain combines TRBV18 with TRBJ1-4; 11 nucleotides line up with TRBD1. Trimming removed 2 bases from V and 8 bases from J; junction bases left unmatched: 10. CDR1 is KGHSH and CDR2 is LQKENI in the germline V gene. The CDR3 totals 17 residues. The CDR3 protein is CASSPEDRGHQVEKLFF. In nucleotides, the CDR3 is TGTGCCAGCTCACCAGAGGACAGGGGGCACCAAGTGGAAAAACTGTTTTTT.

V is TRBV6-1 and J is TRBJ1-5; D is ambiguous. The V gene lost 4 bases and the J gene lost 2 bases, with 15 bases spanning the gap. This CDR3 region has 16 residues. CDR1 is MNHNS, CDR2 SASEGT, per germline. CDR3: CASSGLAAGGNQPQHF. The CDR3, as DNA: TGTGCCAGCAGTGGTTTAGCGGCCGGGGGCAATCAGCCCCAGCATTTT.

The V call is TRBV19, the J call TRBJ1-2, with TRBD1 matching 11 bases. CDR1 is LNHDA and CDR2 is SQIVND in the germline V gene (reference sequence). The CDR3 loop spans 13 amino acids. The ends lost 10 bases at V and 4 bases at J; junction bases unmatched: 5. CDR3 amino acids: CATTGTGGYGYTF. In DNA, the CDR3 is TGTGCCACCACCGGGACAGGGGGCTATGGCTACACCTTC.

V is TRBV20-1 and J is TRBJ2-7; tentative D call: TRBD1 (5 bases). Germline CDR1 DFQATT, CDR2 SNEGSKA (reference sequence). The CDR3 has 11 residues. Trimming cost V 4 bases and J 2 bases, with 6 bases left between them. The CDR3 protein is CSATRAYEQYF. In nucleotides, the CDR3 is TGCAGTGCTACCAGGGCCTACGAGCAGTACTTC.

CDR3 protein: CASSLGGGPYNEQFF. DNA of the CDR3: TGTGCCAGCAGCTTAGGAGGGGGCCCTTACAATGAGCAGTTCTTC. The chain combines TRBV7-8 with TRBJ2-1; 7 bases map to TRBD1. The CDR3 runs to 15 residues. The V segment lost 1 base and the J segment 4 bases; nucleotides outside the gene matches: 4. Germline assignment: CDR1 SGHVS and CDR2 FQNEAQ.

This clone was counted a few times. This chain uses TRBV5-5 with TRBJ1-5; 7 bases line up with TRBD1. The germline V gene encodes CDR1 SGHKS and CDR2 YYEKEE (reference sequence). V was clipped by 4 bases and J by 0 bases; unmatched bases: 4. The CDR3 runs to 15 residues. CDR3 amino acids: CASSRTGDSNQPQHF. The CDR3 region has the DNA TGTGCCAGCAGCCGAACAGGGGATAGCAATCAGCCCCAGCATTTT.

The chain recombines TRBV5-1 with TRBJ2-5; D perhaps matches TRBD1 (6 bases). Germline V gene sequence: CDR1 SGHRS, CDR2 YFSETQ. The CDR3 sequence is 16 residues long. V lost 0 bases and J 1 base, leaving 13 bases between the germline ends. CDR3 DNA: TGCGCCAGCAGCTTGGGTTCAGGGGTGTCCCAAGAGACCCAGTACTTC. Its translation is CASSLGSGVSQETQYF. The whole variable domain, remainder taken from reference TRBV5-1 and TRBJ2-5, is KAGVTQTPRYLIKTRGQQVTLSCSPISGHRSVSWYQQTPGQGLQFLFEYFSETQRNKGNFPGRFSGRQFSNSRSEMNVSTLELGDSALYLCASSLGSGVSQETQYFGPGTRLLVL.

The chain couples TRBV6-5 to TRBJ2-2, with 7 bases lining up with TRBD2. This CDR3 spans 14 amino acids. Germline V gene lookup returns CDR1 MNHEY and CDR2 SVGAGI. Unmatched junction bases numbered 6, after V lost 5 bases and J lost 6 bases. The CDR3 sequence is CASSLRGEAGELFF. CDR3 coding DNA: TGTGCCAGCAGTCTTCGGGGGGAGGCCGGGGAGCTGTTTTTT.

The chain is built from TRBV15 and TRBJ1-2; D is uncertain. This CDR3 has 13 amino acids. Germline loops: CDR1 LNHNV, CDR2 YYDKDF (reference sequence). V lost 0 bases, J lost 8 bases, and 10 bases lay in between. The CDR3: CATSRDGVYGYTF. The CDR3 nucleotides are TGTGCCACCAGCAGAGATGGAGTCTACGGCTACACCTTC.

This clone was detected only a few times. Additional DNA sequences in this sample encode the identical CDR3. This rearrangement joins TRBV19 to TRBJ2-7, with D tentatively TRBD1 (6 bases). V was cut by 3 bases and J by 0 bases, with 9 bases left in between. The CDR3 totals 14 residues. Germline assignment: CDR1 LNHDA and CDR2 SQIVND (reference sequence). CDR3 in amino acids: CASSIRDNSYEQYF. Here the CDR3 DNA reads TGTGCCAGTAGTATCCGGGACAACTCCTACGAGCAGTACTTC.

CDR3 in DNA: TGTGCCAGCAGCAAGGACAGGGTGAACACTGAAGCTTTCTTT. Protein: CASSKDRVNTEAFF. J is TRBJ1-1 and V is TRBV7-6; 8 positions agree with TRBD1. Germline V lookup: CDR1 SGHVS, CDR2 FNYEAQ. CDR3 length: 14 residues. Germline trimming cut 5 bases from V and 0 bases from J; bases unmatched to any gene: 2.

V usage is TRBV6-6 and J usage is TRBJ1-5; D is uncertain. This CDR3 is 14 amino acids long. Germline CDR1 MNHNY, CDR2 SVGAGI (reference sequence). Trimming took off 6 bases at V and 1 base at J, with 10 bases between the two ends. The CDR3 protein is CASSLSGSNQPQHF. In DNA form, the CDR3 reads TGTGCCAGCAGCCTGTCGGGGAGCAATCAGCCCCAGCATTTT.

The chain is built from TRBV18 and TRBJ1-4; 8 nucleotides line up with TRBD1. Looked up from germline, CDR1 is KGHSH and CDR2 is LQKENI. The CDR3 has 14 amino acids. With V trimmed by 4 bases and J by 6 bases, 4 bases remained unmatched. The CDR3 spells CASSHDRGDEKLFF. CDR3 nucleotides: TGTGCCAGCTCACACGACAGGGGTGATGAAAAACTGTTTTTT.

V usage is TRBV9 and J usage is TRBJ2-2; TRBD2 matches at 15 bases. Per germline, CDR1 SGDLS and CDR2 YYNGEE. The CDR3 consists of 19 residues. V lost 4 bases, J lost 4 bases, and 11 bases stayed unmatched. The CDR3 region is CASSHPTGLAGGGTGELFF. DNA for the CDR3: TGTGCCAGCAGCCACCCGACGGGACTAGCGGGGGGTGGCACCGGGGAGCTGTTTTTT.

The chain uses TRBV24-1 and TRBJ2-3; tentative D call: TRBD2 (5 bases). Germline loops: CDR1 KGHDR, CDR2 SFDVKD. The CDR3 is 15 amino acids. V was cut by 4 bases and J by 2 bases, with 12 bases left in between. CDR3 nucleotide sequence: TGTGCCACCAGTGACCCAGCGGTCCCCACAGATACGCAGTATTTT. Translating gives CATSDPAVPTDTQYF.

The chain uses TRBV6-5 and TRBJ2-3, with D possibly TRBD2 on 5 matching bases. Looked up from germline, CDR1 is MNHEY and CDR2 is SVGAGI. V lost 2 bases and J 3 bases, leaving 12 bases between the germline ends. This CDR3 spans 15 amino acids. Here the CDR3 DNA reads TGTGCCAGCAGTTACGCGTTCGGGGTAACAGATACGCAGTATTTT. Its translation: CASSYAFGVTDTQYF.